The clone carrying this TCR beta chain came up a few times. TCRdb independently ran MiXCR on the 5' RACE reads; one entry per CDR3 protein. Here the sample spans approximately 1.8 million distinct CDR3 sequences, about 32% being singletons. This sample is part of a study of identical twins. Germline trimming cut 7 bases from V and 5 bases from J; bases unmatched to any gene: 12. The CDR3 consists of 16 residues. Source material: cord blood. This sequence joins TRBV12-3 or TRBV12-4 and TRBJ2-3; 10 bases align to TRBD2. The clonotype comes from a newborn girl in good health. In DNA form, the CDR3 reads TGTGCCAGCACCCATTTTAAGAGCGGGAGGGGAGATACGCAGTATTTT. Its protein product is CASTHFKSGRGDTQYF.